The 20 T cell receptor beta chains below come from one sample, sequenced in a study of PD-L1 blockade in urothelial cancer. The data were produced by immunoSEQ multiplex PCR, yet TCRdb's version contains in-frame clones alone and is incomplete. There are under 40,000 clones in the sample; about four fifths occur only once, and 3.5% to 4% lies in the top ten. Sequenced material: PBMCs, taken around atezolizumab (anti-PD-L1) treatment. The receptors were sampled from a man in his 70s with urothelial cancer.

The rearrangement uses TRBV2 and TRBJ2-3; 8 bases fit TRBD1. Germline V CDR1 and CDR2: SNHLY, FYNNEI. This CDR3 region has 16 residues. J was trimmed by 3 bases and V by 0 bases; bases with no gene match: 5. The CDR3 DNA reads TGTGCCAGCAGTGAAGCGCGGACAGGGCCAACAGATACGCAGTATTTT. Amino acids: CASSEARTGPTDTQYF.

V gene TRBV7-9 combines with J gene TRBJ2-5; 9 bases match TRBD2. This CDR3 is built from 14 residues. Per germline, CDR1 SEHNR and CDR2 FQNEAQ (reference sequence). Germline trimming cut 3 bases from V and 1 base from J; bases unmatched to any gene: 0. DNA of the CDR3: TGTGCCAGCAGCTTGACTAGCGGCCAAGAGACCCAGTACTTC. Its translation is CASSLTSGQETQYF.

The chain recombines TRBV4-3 with TRBJ2-1, with D perhaps TRBD2 (7 bases). There are 15 residues in the CDR3. V lost 0 bases and J 10 bases, leaving 16 bases between the germline ends. Germline CDR1 is LGHNA and CDR2 is YSLEER. CDR3 nucleotide sequence: TGCGCCAGCAGCCAAGACCCCCAGGGGCGGGGGGAGCAGTTCTTC. Encoded protein: CASSQDPQGRGEQFF.

DNA of the CDR3: TGCGCCAGCAGCTTGGCCTCGGGACAGCGAATCAATTCACCCCTCCACTTT. It codes for CASSLASGQRINSPLHF. The J gene is TRBJ1-6, the V gene TRBV5-1; TRBD1 matches at 7 bases. Germline-derived CDR1 and CDR2 are SGHRS and YFSETQ. CDR3 length: 17 residues. After removal of 0 bases from V and 7 bases from J, the junction contained 10 bases not matched to a gene.

The chain uses TRBV2 and TRBJ1-2, with 9 bases matching TRBD1. The CDR3 contains 15 residues. The germline gives CDR1 SNHLY, CDR2 FYNNEI. V shed 6 bases and J 5 bases; nucleotides not matched to a gene: 10. This chain's CDR3 is CASRATDRGFYGYTF. For the CDR3, the DNA is TGTGCCAGCAGGGCGACGGACAGGGGCTTTTATGGCTACACCTTC.

The V and J genes are TRBV7-2 and TRBJ2-3; no clear D. The CDR3 is made up of 14 amino acids. V was trimmed by 4 bases and J by 5 bases, leaving 13 bases between them. CDR1 SGHTA and CDR2 FQGNSA come from the germline V gene. CDR3 protein: CASSSTLMRDTQYF. The CDR3, as DNA: TGTGCCAGCAGCTCCACCCTAATGAGAGATACGCAGTATTTT.

This clone has just a few counts. CDR3 residues: CASSEWLWETQYF. The CDR3 DNA reads as TGTGCCAGCAGTGAGTGGTTGTGGGAGACCCAGTACTTC. The V gene is TRBV6-5, the J gene TRBJ2-5; D unclear. CDR1 and CDR2 (germline): MNHEY, SVGAGI. Trimming pared 5 bases from V and 5 bases from J, leaving 12 bases between. The CDR3 sequence is 13 residues long.

V usage is TRBV7-2 and J usage is TRBJ2-3, with 12 bases lining up with TRBD2. The trim removed 6 bases at V and 4 bases at J, leaving 5 bases unmatched. The germline V gene has CDR1 SGHTA and CDR2 FQGNSA. There are 15 residues in the CDR3. CDR3 nucleotides: TGTGCCAGCAGGCTGACTAGCGGGAGAGCAGATACGCAGTATTTT. It specifies CASRLTSGRADTQYF.

This sequence joins TRBV29-1 and TRBJ2-3, with 11 bases that match TRBD2. The ends lost 0 bases at V and 3 bases at J; junction bases unmatched: 5. Germline V gene sequence: CDR1 SQVTM, CDR2 ANQGSEA. The CDR3 length is 16 residues. This CDR3 reads CSVEDRSGGATDTQYF. The CDR3 DNA is TGCAGCGTTGAAGATCGTAGCGGGGGGGCGACAGATACGCAGTATTTT.

The CDR3 coding sequence is TGTGCCAGTAGACTAGCGGGAGGGCCGCAGAAAAACATTCAGTACTTC. Residues: CASRLAGGPQKNIQYF. The V call is TRBV19, the J call TRBJ2-4; TRBD2 aligns across 13 bases. The CDR3 covers 16 residues. Trimming took 6 bases from V and 4 from J; bases not matched to a gene: 6. Looked up from germline, CDR1 is LNHDA and CDR2 is SQIVND (reference sequence).

This chain uses TRBV28 with TRBJ1-1; 7 bases are shared with TRBD1. Trimming cost V 8 bases and J 4 bases; bases outside gene matches: 7. From germline, CDR1 is MDHEN and CDR2 SYDVKM. CDR3 length: 13 residues. The CDR3 DNA is TGTGCCAGCCTCGGGACAGACCCCACTGAAGCTTTCTTT. Translation gives CASLGTDPTEAFF. Based on the CDR3 plus reference TRBV28 and TRBJ1-1, the full variable domain is DVKVTQSSRYLVKRTGEKVFLECVQDMDHENMFWYRQDPGLGLRLIYFSYDVKMKEKGDIPEGYSVSREKKERFSLILESASTNQTSMYLCASLGTDPTEAFFGQGTRLTVV.

The rearrangement joins TRBV27 to TRBJ2-2; D remains unclear. The length of the CDR3 is 13 residues. Trimming stripped 2 bases from V and 7 bases from J, with 8 bases between. Germline CDR1 MNHEY, CDR2 SMNVEV (reference sequence). This CDR3 reads CASSLLASGELFF. The CDR3 DNA follows: TGTGCCAGCAGTTTACTGGCTAGCGGGGAGCTGTTTTTT.

V is TRBV5-1 and J is TRBJ2-3, with a weak D call TRBD1 (5 bases). Trimming removed 3 bases at V and 2 bases at J, with 10 bases between. From germline, CDR1 is SGHRS and CDR2 YFSETQ. This CDR3 spans 14 amino acids. The CDR3 DNA sequence: TGCGCCAGCAGCTCAGCCAGGGTCACAGATACGCAGTATTTT. Amino acids: CASSSARVTDTQYF.

The chain joins TRBV27 to TRBJ2-3; 9 nucleotides line up with TRBD2. The V gene end was trimmed by 6 bases and the J gene end by 2 bases; junction bases not matched to a gene: 9. Germline lookup yields CDR1 MNHEY and CDR2 SMNVEV (reference sequence). This CDR3 has 16 amino acids. Here the CDR3 DNA reads TGTGCCAGCAGCCTAATAGCGGGAGACTCCACAGATACGCAGTATTTT. It encodes CASSLIAGDSTDTQYF.

Only a few counts were recorded for this clone. The genes are TRBV11-1 and TRBJ2-5; TRBD2 is a possible D gene (5 bases). CDR3 size: 14 residues. CDR1 and CDR2 from the germline V gene are SGHAT and FQDESV (reference sequence). V lost 7 bases to trimming and J lost 5 bases, with 17 bases between them. The CDR3 bases are TGTGCCAGCACCGACGCCGGGGTCGGGGAGACCCAGTACTTC. Amino acids: CASTDAGVGETQYF.

This clone was recorded once. The V and J genes are TRBV11-2 and TRBJ1-2; D is perhaps TRBD1 (6 bases). Deletions cut 0 bases from V and 0 bases from J, with 8 bases between. This CDR3 is built from 15 residues. Germline CDR1 is SGHAT and CDR2 is FQNNGV. CDR3: CASSLDKGANYGYTF. The CDR3 DNA reads TGTGCCAGCAGCTTAGATAAGGGGGCTAACTATGGCTACACCTTC.

The chain is built from TRBV4-1 and TRBJ1-4; D possibly corresponds to TRBD1 (5 bases). This CDR3 has 15 residues. Trimming took off 2 bases at V and 6 bases at J, with 13 bases between the two ends. In germline, CDR1 is MGHRA, CDR2 YSYEKL. CDR3 in DNA: TGCGCCAGCAGCCAACTTCTACAGGCTTATGAAAAACTGTTTTTT. Residues: CASSQLLQAYEKLFF.

The chain recombines TRBV28 with TRBJ2-2; 16 bases are a match to TRBD2. The germline V gene has CDR1 MDHEN and CDR2 SYDVKM. V lost 5 bases, J lost 7 bases, and 13 bases stayed unmatched. The CDR3 spans 19 residues. Here the CDR3 DNA reads TGTGCCAGCAGTCCCTCCGGGACTAGCGGGAGGGCCGTCATCGGGGAGCTGTTTTTT. This sequence encodes CASSPSGTSGRAVIGELFF.

The rearrangement uses TRBV11-2 and TRBJ2-1; 11 bases fit TRBD2. The CDR3 is 15 amino acids. Germline V CDR1 and CDR2: SGHAT, FQNNGV. V dropped 6 bases and J dropped 2; count of bases not matched to a gene: 3. CDR3 nucleotide sequence: TGTGCCAGCAGGCTGACTAGCGGGGCCTACAATGAGCAGTTCTTC. It codes for CASRLTSGAYNEQFF.

The DNA for the CDR3 is TGTGCCAGCAGCACAGGTCCGTGGAAGGCTTTCTTT. Translation: CASSTGPWKAFF. The V and J genes are TRBV19 and TRBJ1-1; the D gene is possibly TRBD1 (5 bases). CDR1 is LNHDA and CDR2 is SQIVND in the germline V gene (reference sequence). Trimming removed 9 bases at V and 11 bases at J, with 19 bases between. The CDR3 totals 12 residues.